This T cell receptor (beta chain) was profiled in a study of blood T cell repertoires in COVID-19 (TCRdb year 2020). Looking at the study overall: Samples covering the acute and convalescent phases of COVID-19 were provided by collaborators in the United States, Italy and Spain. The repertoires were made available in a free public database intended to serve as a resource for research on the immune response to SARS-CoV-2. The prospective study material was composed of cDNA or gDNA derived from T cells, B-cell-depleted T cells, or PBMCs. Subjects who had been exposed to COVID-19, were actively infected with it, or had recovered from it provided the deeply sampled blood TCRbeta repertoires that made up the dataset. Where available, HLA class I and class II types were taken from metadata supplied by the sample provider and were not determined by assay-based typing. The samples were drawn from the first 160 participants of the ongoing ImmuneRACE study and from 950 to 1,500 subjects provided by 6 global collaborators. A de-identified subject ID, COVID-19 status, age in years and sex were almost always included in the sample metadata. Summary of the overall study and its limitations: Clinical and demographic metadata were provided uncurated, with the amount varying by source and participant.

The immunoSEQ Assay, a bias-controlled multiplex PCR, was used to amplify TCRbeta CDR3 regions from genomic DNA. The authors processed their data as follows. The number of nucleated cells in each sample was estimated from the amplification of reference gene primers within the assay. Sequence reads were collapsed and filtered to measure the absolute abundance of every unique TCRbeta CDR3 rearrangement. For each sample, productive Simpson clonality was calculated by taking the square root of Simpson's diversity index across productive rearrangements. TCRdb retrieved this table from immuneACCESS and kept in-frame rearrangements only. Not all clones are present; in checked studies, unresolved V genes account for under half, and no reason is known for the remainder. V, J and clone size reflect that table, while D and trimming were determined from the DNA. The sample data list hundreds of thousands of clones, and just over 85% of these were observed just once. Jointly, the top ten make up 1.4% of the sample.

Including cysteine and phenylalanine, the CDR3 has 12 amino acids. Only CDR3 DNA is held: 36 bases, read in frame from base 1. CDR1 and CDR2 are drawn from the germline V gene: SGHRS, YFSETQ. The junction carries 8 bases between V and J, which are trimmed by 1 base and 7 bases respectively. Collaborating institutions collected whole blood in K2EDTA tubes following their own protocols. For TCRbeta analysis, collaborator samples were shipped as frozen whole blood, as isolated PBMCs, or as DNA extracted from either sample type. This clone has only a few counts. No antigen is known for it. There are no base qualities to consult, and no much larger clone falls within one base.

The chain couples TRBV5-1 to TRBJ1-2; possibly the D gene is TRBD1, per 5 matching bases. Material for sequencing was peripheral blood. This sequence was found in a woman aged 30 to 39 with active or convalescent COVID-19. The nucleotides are TGCGCCAGCAGCTTGTATGACAGTGGCTACACCTTC. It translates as CASSLYDSGYTF.